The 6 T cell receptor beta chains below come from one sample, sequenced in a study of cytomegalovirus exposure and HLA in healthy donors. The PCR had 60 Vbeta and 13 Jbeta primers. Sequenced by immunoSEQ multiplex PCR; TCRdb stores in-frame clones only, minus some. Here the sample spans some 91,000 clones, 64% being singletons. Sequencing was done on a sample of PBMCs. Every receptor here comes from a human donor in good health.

DNA for the CDR3: TGTGCCAGCAGGACACAGGGTTTCGCCTCCTACGAGCAGTACTTC. This sequence encodes CASRTQGFASYEQYF. This chain uses TRBV5-6 with TRBJ2-7; TRBD1 might be the D (6 bases). CDR3 length: 15 amino acids. With 5 bases removed from V and 0 bases from J, the gap between germline ends came to 15 bases. The germline V gene has CDR1 SGHDT and CDR2 YYEEEE.

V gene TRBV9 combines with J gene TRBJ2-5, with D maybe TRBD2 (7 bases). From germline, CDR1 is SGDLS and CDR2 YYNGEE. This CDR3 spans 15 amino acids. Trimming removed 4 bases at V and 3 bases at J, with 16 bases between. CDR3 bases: TGTGCCAGCAGCCCCTACGGGGGGCCGAAAGAGACCCAGTACTTC. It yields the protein CASSPYGGPKETQYF.

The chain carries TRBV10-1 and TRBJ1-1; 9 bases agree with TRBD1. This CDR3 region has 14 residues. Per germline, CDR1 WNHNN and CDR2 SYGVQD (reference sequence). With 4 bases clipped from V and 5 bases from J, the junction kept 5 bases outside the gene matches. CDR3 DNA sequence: TGCGCCAGCAGTGCCGACAGGGGGGTGACTGAAGCTTTCTTT. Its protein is CASSADRGVTEAFF.

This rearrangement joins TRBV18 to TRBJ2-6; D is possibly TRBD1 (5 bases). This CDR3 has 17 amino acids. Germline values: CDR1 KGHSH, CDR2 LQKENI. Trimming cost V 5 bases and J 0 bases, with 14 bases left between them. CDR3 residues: CASSSRVLNSGANVLTF. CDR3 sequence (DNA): TGTGCCAGCTCATCCAGGGTATTAAACTCTGGGGCCAACGTCCTGACTTTC.

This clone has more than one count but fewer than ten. The CDR3 coding sequence is TGTGCCAGCAGTGAAACAGGGTCCGGCTACACCTTC. It codes for CASSETGSGYTF. The rearrangement links TRBV6-5 to TRBJ1-2; possible D gene TRBD1, 6 bases. CDR3 length: 12 amino acids. V lost 5 bases and J lost 8, with 12 bases in between. Germline CDR1 MNHEY, CDR2 SVGAGI.

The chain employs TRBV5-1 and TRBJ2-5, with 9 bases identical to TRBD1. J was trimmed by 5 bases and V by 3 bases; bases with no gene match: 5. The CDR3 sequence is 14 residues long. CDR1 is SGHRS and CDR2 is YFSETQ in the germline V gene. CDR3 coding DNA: TGCGCCAGCAGCTCGGGACAGGGACGGGAGACCCAGTACTTC. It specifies CASSSGQGRETQYF.